The T cell receptor beta chain under discussion was sequenced for a study of T and B cells in COVID-19 patients. Across the whole study: Median age was approximately 33 years in the recovered cohort and around 64 years in the active-infection cohort. Overall study findings and caveats: Active COVID-19 showed highly clonal TRB repertoires; recovery showed diversity and richness above healthy donors.

CDR1 is SGHVS, CDR2 FNYEAQ, per germline. This CDR3 spans 16 amino acids. Trimming left V 0 bases short and J 0 bases short, with 10 bases between. TRB was amplified from about 240-490 ng of blood genomic DNA. Relative to its sample, this clonotype is medium-sized (0.01 to 0.1%). Its target is not known. Multiplex PCR with BIOMED2 TRB-A/B primer pools amplified TRB rearrangements. TCRdb passed the multiplex PCR reads through MiXCR, listing each CDR3 protein once. The table records about 3,300 distinct CDR3 sequences, approximately 30% of them present only once. The sample taken for sequencing was blood. This TCR derives from a human donor with active COVID-19. The donor label of this sample is uncertain. The chain couples TRBV7-6 to TRBJ2-3; D might be TRBD2 (6 bases). Here the CDR3 reads CASSLAGTFSTDTQYF. The DNA of the CDR3 is TGTGCCAGCAGCTTAGCAGGGACTTTTAGCACAGATACGCAGTATTTT.